The subject of this entry is one T cell receptor (beta chain). Its antigen is currently unknown. The CDR3 is 14 residues long. Germline V gene data show CDR1 as MNHNS and CDR2 as SASEGT. Trimming removed 4 bases from V and 10 bases from J; junction bases left unmatched: 4. The data were obtained in a study of shared clonotypes between healthy human individuals. At the level of the study: CD8 memory received one plate per donor, CD8 naive two, CD4 memory three and CD4 naive three.

Cells designated naive CD8 were CD45RO-negative and were positively selected for CCR7, with terminally differentiated effector memory CD45RA+ cells excluded. Whole-study results and caveats: In a few donors, around 5% of naive CD4 clonotypes appeared in common.

A deep-level run was used for the assay. Method: immunoSEQ multiplex PCR; TCRdb's copy keeps in-frame clones and lacks some. The sample includes more than 2 million clones, about 95% of them seen just once. The sequence was obtained from a man between 18 and 29 years old in good health. The rearrangement links TRBV6-1 to TRBJ1-6; 10 bases are a match to TRBD1. Sequenced input: naive CD8+ T cells sorted from blood. This CDR3 reads CASSGTGGPSPLHF. In nucleotides, the CDR3 is TGTGCCAGCAGTGGGACAGGGGGGCCCTCACCCCTCCACTTT.